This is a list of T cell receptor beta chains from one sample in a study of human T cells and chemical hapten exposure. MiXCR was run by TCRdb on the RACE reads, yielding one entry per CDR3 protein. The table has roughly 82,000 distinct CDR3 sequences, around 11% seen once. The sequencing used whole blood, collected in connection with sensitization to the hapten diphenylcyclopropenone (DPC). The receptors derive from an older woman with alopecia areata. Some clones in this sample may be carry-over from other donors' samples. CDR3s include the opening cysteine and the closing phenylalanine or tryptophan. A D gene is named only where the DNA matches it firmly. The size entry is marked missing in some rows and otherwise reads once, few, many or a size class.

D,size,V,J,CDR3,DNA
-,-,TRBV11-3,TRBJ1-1,CASSLASTNTEAFF,TGTGCCAGCAGCTTAGCCTCGACGAACACTGAAGCTTTCTTT
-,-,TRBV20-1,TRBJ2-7,CSARDQAGDEQYF,TGCAGTGCTAGAGATCAGGCAGGGGACGAGCAGTACTTC
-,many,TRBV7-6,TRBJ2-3,CASSLAGATDTQYF,TGTGCCAGCAGCTTAGCGGGGGCCACAGATACGCAGTATTTT
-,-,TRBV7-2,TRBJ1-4,CASRLAPNEKLFF,TGTGCCAGCAGACTGGCCCCTAACGAAAAACTGTTTTTT
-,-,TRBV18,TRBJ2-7,CASSQYGGEQYF,TGTGCCAGCTCCCAGTATGGAGGGGAGCAGTACTTC
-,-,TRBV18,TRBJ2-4,CASSPLGTQNIQYF,TGTGCCAGCTCACCATTGGGGACCCAAAACATTCAGTACTTC
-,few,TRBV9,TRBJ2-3,CASSSATQSTDTQYF,TGTGCCAGCAGCTCCGCGACCCAAAGCACAGATACGCAGTATTTT
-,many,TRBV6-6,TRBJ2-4,CASSYSTGGLLAKNIQYF,TGTGCCAGCAGTTACTCGACGGGTGGGCTGCTGGCCAAAAACATTCAGTACTTC
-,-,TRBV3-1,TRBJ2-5,CASSQGQETQYF,TGTGCCAGCAGCCAGGGTCAAGAGACCCAGTACTTC
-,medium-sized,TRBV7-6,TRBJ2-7,CASSLAQDEQYF,TGTGCCAGCAGCTTAGCACAAGACGAGCAGTACTTC
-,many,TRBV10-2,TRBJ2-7,CASSPNYEQYF,TGCGCCAGCAGTCCGAACTACGAGCAGTACTTC
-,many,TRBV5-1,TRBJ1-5,CASSLGQLNQPQHF,TGCGCCAGCAGCTTGGGACAGCTCAATCAGCCCCAGCATTTT
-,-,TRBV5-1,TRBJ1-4,CASSNQAGATNEKLFF,TGCGCCAGCAGCAACCAAGCAGGAGCAACTAATGAAAAACTGTTTTTT
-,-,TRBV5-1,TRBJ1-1,CASRGQAMNTEAFF,TGCGCCAGCAGGGGACAAGCGATGAACACTGAAGCTTTCTTT
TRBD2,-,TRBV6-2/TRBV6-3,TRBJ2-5,CASSTGLQETQYF,TGTGCCAGCAGCACGGGACTACAAGAGACCCAGTACTTC
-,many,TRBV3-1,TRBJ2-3,CASSTEGHTQYF,TGTGCCAGCTCAACGGAGGGGCATACGCAGTATTTT
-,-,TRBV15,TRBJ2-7,CATSREKGGREQYF,TGTGCCACCAGCAGAGAAAAGGGCGGCCGCGAGCAGTACTTC
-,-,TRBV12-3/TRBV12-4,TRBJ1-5,CASSLRVLQPQHF,TGTGCCAGCAGTTTAAGGGTTCTGCAGCCCCAGCATTTT
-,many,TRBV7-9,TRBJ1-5,CASSTGSFSNQPQHF,TGTGCCAGCAGCACAGGGAGCTTCTCAAATCAGCCCCAGCATTTT
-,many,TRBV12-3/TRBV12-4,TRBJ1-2,CASSEKGTYGYTF,TGTGCCAGCAGCGAGAAGGGGACCTATGGCTACACCTTC
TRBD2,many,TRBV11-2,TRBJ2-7,CASSSDRGVPYEQYF,TGTGCCAGCAGCTCGGATCGGGGGGTCCCCTACGAGCAGTACTTC
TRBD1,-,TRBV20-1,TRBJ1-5,CSARVPGQGNQPQHF,TGCAGTGCTAGGGTACCGGGACAGGGCAATCAGCCCCAGCATTTT
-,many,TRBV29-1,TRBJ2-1,CSAPKGMSGADEQFF,TGCAGCGCCCCGAAGGGCATGTCAGGGGCCGATGAGCAGTTCTTC
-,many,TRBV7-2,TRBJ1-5,CASSLGPEGQPQHF,TGTGCCAGCAGCCTGGGACCCGAGGGACAGCCCCAGCATTTT
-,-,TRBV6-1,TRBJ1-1,CASSIFRGRAFF,TGTGCCAGCAGTATATTCAGGGGAAGAGCTTTCTTT
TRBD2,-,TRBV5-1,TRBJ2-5,CASSLQAGGDQETQYF,TGCGCCAGCAGCTTGCAGGCGGGGGGAGATCAAGAGACCCAGTACTTC
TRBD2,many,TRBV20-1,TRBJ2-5,CSARTSGNQETQYF,TGCAGTGCTCGGACTAGCGGGAACCAAGAGACCCAGTACTTC
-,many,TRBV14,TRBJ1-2,CASSQGYGYTF,TGTGCCAGCAGCCAGGGTTATGGCTACACCTTC
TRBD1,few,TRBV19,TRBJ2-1,CASSGGQSYNEQFF,TGTGCCAGTAGTGGGGGACAGTCCTACAATGAGCAGTTCTTC
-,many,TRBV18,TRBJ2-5,CASSPGLHQETQYF,TGTGCCAGCTCACCAGGGCTGCACCAAGAGACCCAGTACTTC
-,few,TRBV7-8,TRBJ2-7,CASSLSPAGGNEQYF,TGTGCCAGCAGCTTATCCCCCGCTGGGGGGAACGAGCAGTACTTC
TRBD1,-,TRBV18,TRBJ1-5,CASSPGQANQPQHF,TGTGCCAGCTCACCGGGACAGGCCAATCAGCCCCAGCATTTT
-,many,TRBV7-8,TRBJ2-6,CASSLAPQGAGANVLTF,TGTGCCAGCAGCTTAGCCCCCCAAGGGGCTGGGGCCAACGTCCTGACTTTC
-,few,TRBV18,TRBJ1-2,CASSTVERGENGYGYTF,TGTGCCAGCTCTACAGTCGAGAGAGGGGAGAACGGCTATGGCTACACCTTC
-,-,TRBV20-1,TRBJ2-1,CSAPYNEQFF,TGCAGTGCCCCCTACAATGAGCAGTTCTTC
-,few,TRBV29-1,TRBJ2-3,CSVGHTTDTQYF,TGCAGCGTGGGACACACCACAGATACGCAGTATTTT
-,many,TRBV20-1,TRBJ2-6,CSARGASGANVLTF,TGCAGTGCTCGGGGGGCCTCTGGGGCCAACGTCCTGACTTTC
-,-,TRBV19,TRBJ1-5,CASSILGDQPQHF,TGTGCCAGTAGTATTTTGGGGGACCAGCCCCAGCATTTT
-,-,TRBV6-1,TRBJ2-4,CASSKYKNIQYF,TGTGCCAGCAGTAAATATAAAAACATTCAGTACTTC
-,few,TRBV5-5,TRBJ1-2,CASNLAVTGRDYGYTF,TGTGCCAGCAACCTTGCCGTTACAGGGCGGGACTATGGCTACACCTTC
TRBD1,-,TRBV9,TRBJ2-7,CASSVGWTGTYEQYF,TGTGCCAGCAGCGTGGGATGGACAGGGACCTACGAGCAGTACTTC
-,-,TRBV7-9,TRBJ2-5,CASSLGQILQETQYF,TGTGCCAGCAGCCTTGGACAGATCCTACAAGAGACCCAGTACTTC
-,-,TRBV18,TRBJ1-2,CASSDGTNYGYTF,TGTGCCAGCTCAGATGGGACCAACTATGGCTACACCTTC
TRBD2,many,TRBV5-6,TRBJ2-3,CASSPTPSGRTNTQYF,TGTGCCAGCAGCCCGACACCTAGCGGACGCACGAATACGCAGTATTTT
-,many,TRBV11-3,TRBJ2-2,CASSLGQNTGELFF,TGTGCCAGCAGCTTAGGCCAAAACACCGGGGAGCTGTTTTTT
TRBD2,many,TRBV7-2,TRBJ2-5,CASSPLLAGEETQYF,TGTGCCAGCAGCCCCTTACTAGCGGGGGAAGAGACCCAGTACTTC
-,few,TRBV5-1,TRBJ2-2,CASSTTGLNTGELFF,TGCGCCAGCAGCACGACCGGACTCAACACCGGGGAGCTGTTTTTT
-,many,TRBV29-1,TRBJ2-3,CSVIPWLLALGTDTQYF,TGCAGCGTTATTCCCTGGCTCCTAGCCCTTGGCACAGATACGCAGTATTTT
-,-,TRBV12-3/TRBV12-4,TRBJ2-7,CASSLSVGDPLYEQYF,TGTGCCAGCAGTTTATCTGTTGGGGATCCCCTATACGAGCAGTACTTC
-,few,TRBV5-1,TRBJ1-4,CASSLTATNEKLFF,TGCGCCAGCAGCCTCACAGCAACTAATGAAAAACTGTTTTTT
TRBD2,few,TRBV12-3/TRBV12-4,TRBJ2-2,CASSLSGGGLAGELFF,TGTGCCAGCAGTTTAAGTGGCGGGGGATTGGCCGGGGAGCTGTTTTTT
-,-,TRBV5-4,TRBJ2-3,CASSAGISTDTQYF,TGTGCCAGCAGCGCGGGGATTAGCACAGATACGCAGTATTTT
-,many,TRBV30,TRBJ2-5,CAWSGPQETQYF,TGTGCCTGGAGTGGACCCCAAGAGACCCAGTACTTC